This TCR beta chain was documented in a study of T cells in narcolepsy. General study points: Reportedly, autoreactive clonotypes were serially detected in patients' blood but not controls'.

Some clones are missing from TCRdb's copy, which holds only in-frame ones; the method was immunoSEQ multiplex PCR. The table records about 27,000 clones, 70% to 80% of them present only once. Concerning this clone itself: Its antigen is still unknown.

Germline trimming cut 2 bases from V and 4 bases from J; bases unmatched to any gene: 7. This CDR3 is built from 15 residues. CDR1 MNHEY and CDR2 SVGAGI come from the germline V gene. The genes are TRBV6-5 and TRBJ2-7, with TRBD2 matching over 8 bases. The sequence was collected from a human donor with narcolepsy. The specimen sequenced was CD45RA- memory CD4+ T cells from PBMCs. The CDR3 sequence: CASSYLAGGTYEQYF. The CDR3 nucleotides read TGTGCCAGCAGTTACCTGGCGGGGGGCACGTACGAGCAGTACTTC.